The sequence of this TCR beta chain was determined in a study of tissue T cells after allogeneic stem cell transplantation. As concerns this clone: The target antigen is unknown. These gene names are mouse names. The read ends 1 residue before the CDR3 terminus; that terminus is restored from the germline J gene.

Points from the study as a whole: Anatomically similar tissues had similar TCR repertoires within each patient.

The CDR3 loop spans 12 amino acids. The germline V gene encodes CDR1 GKSSPN and CDR2 SITVG. V was shortened by 4 bases and J by 0 bases, with 5 bases between the two germline ends. Stated time point: mouse harvest day 7 after allogeneic transplant. Mouse grafts combined 10^7 T-cell-depleted bone marrow cells with 10^6 splenic CD5+ T cells. This mouse GVHD model was MHC-mismatched B6 to BALB/c, profiled day 7 or 14. Here immunoSEQ multiplex PCR was the method, and the copy in TCRdb shows in-frame clones only, minus some. The sample holds approximately 5,400 clones, about 51% seen once. This TCR came from a female BALB/c mouse given C57BL/6 T cells with graft-versus-host disease after an allogeneic hematopoietic cell transplant. The rearrangement uses TRBV31 and TRBJ2-4; D is uncertain. Sequencing was carried out using gut tissue. CDR3 DNA, as far as it was read: TGTGCCTGGAAGCTTAGTCAAAACACCTTGTAC. Translation gives CAWKLSQNTLY. The whole CDR3 sequence reads CAWKLSQNTLYF.